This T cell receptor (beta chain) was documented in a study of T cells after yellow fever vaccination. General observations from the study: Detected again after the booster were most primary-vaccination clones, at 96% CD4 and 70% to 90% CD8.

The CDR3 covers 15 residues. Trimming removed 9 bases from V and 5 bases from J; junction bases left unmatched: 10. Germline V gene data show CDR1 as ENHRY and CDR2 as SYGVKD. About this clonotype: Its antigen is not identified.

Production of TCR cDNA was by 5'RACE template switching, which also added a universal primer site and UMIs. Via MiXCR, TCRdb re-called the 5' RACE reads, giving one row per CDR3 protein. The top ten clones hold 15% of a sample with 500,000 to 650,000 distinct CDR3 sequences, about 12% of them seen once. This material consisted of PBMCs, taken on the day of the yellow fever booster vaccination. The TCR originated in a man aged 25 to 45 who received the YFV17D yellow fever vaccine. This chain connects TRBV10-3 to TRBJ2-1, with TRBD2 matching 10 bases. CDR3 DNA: TGTGCCATTGCGTTCGGGAGCGGGAGGGACAATGAGCAGTTCTTC. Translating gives CAIAFGSGRDNEQFF.